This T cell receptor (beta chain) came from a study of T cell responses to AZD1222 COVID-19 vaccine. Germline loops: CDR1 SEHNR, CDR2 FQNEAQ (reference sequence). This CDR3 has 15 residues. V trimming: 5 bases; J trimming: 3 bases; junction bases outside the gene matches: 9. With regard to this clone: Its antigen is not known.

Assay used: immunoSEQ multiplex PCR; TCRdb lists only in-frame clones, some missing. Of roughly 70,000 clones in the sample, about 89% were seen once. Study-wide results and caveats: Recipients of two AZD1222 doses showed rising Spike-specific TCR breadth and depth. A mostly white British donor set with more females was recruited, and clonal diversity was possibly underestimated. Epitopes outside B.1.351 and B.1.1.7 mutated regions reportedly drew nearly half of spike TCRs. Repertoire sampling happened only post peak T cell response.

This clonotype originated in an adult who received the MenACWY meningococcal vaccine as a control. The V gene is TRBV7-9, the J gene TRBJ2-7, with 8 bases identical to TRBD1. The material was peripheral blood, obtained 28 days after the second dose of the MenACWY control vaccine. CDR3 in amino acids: CASSPRGLTFYEQYF. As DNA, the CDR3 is TGTGCCAGCAGCCCCAGGGGGCTTACCTTCTACGAGCAGTACTTC.